This T cell receptor (beta chain) was found in a study of T cell responses to AZD1222 COVID-19 vaccine. Study results and limitations: Increased Spike-specific TCR breadth and depth were observed after two AZD1222 doses.

The CDR3 runs 14 residues. In germline, CDR1 is LNHDA, CDR2 SQIVND (reference sequence). The V end lost 5 bases, the J end lost 5 bases, and 12 bases lay between the germline ends. Worth noting for this clone: Antigen specificity is unknown.

The protocol was immunoSEQ multiplex PCR, while the TCRdb copy is restricted to in-frame clones and leaves out a portion. The sample lists tens of thousands of clones; about nine tenths were seen once. The specimen comprised peripheral blood, sampled 28 days after the second dose of the MenACWY control vaccine. This sequence originates from an adult who received the MenACWY meningococcal vaccine as a control. V gene TRBV19 combines with J gene TRBJ1-4, with D maybe TRBD1 (5 bases). The CDR3 region has the DNA TGTGCCAGTAGTCAACAGGCTCGCAATGAAAAACTGTTTTTT. It encodes CASSQQARNEKLFF.